This T cell receptor (beta chain) comes out of a study of control samples from healthy donors and cancer patients. V lost 1 base and J lost 3, with 10 bases in between. Looked up from germline, CDR1 is SGHDT and CDR2 is YYEEEE. The CDR3 loop spans 15 amino acids. The protocol was immunoSEQ multiplex PCR, while the TCRdb copy is restricted to in-frame clones and leaves out a portion. The sample holds some 100,000 clones; more than 85% are singletons and the top ten take over 15%. The TCR sequence derives from a woman aged 50 to 60 in good health. The rearrangement joins TRBV5-6 to TRBJ1-4, with D possibly TRBD1 on 5 matching bases. What was sequenced was blood. This chain's CDR3 is CASSLISGSNEKLFF. CDR3 nucleotide sequence: TGTGCCAGCAGCTTGATCTCAGGGTCTAATGAAAAACTGTTTTTT.